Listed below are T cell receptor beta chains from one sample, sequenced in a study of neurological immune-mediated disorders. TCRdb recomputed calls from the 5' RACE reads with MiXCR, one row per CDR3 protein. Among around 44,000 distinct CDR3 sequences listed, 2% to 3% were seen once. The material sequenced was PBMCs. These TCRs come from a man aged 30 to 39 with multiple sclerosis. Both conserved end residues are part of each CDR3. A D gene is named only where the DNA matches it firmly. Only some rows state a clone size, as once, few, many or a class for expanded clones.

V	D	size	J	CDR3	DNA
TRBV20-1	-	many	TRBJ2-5	CSLAGYQETQYF	TGCAGCCTCGCGGGGTACCAAGAGACCCAGTACTTC
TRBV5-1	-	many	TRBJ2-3	CASSFPTNTQYF	TGCGCCAGCAGCTTTCCGACTAATACGCAGTATTTT
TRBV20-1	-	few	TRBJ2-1	CSARVGDEQFF	TGCAGTGCCCGGGTGGGGGATGAGCAGTTCTTC
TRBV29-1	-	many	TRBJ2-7	CSATDGAYEQYF	TGCAGCGCCACGGACGGCGCCTACGAGCAGTACTTC
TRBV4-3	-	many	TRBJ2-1	CASSQALVHNEQFF	TGCGCCAGCAGCCAAGCTTTAGTCCACAATGAGCAGTTCTTC
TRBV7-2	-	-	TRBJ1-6	CASSLQSRSPLHF	TGTGCCAGCAGCTTGCAGTCTCGCTCACCCCTCCACTTT
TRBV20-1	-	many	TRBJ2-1	CSADPERGNEQFF	TGCAGTGCTGATCCCGAGCGAGGCAATGAGCAGTTCTTC
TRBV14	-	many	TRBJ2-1	CASSFGGPNEQFF	TGTGCCAGCAGTTTCGGGGGGCCCAATGAGCAGTTCTTC
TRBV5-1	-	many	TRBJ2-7	CASSLAGTQPEQYF	TGCGCCAGCAGCTTGGCCGGGACTCAACCCGAGCAGTACTTC
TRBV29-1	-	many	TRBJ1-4	CSVSEATNEKLFF	TGCAGCGTCTCGGAGGCAACTAATGAAAAACTGTTTTTT
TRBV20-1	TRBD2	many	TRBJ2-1	CSASPGTSPYNEQFF	TGCAGTGCTAGCCCCGGGACTAGTCCCTACAATGAGCAGTTCTTC
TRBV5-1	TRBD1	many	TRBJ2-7	CASSQGQDPYEQYF	TGCGCCAGCAGCCAGGGACAGGACCCCTACGAGCAGTACTTC
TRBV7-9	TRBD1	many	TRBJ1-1	CASSYQTGLTEAFF	TGTGCCAGCAGCTACCAGACAGGGCTGACGGAAGCTTTCTTT
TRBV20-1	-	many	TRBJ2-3	CSATTSWSGSTDTQYF	TGCAGTGCTACAACCTCTTGGAGCGGAAGCACAGATACGCAGTATTTT
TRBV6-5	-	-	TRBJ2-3	CASSYSGSYAGSTDTQYF	TGTGCCAGCAGTTACTCGGGCAGCTATGCAGGGAGCACAGATACGCAGTATTTT
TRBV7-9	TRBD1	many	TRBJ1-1	CASSGGGTEKAFF	TGTGCCAGCAGCGGGGGCGGGACAGAGAAAGCTTTCTTT
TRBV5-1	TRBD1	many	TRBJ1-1	CASGEQGGHEAFF	TGCGCCAGCGGCGAGCAGGGGGGGCATGAAGCTTTCTTT
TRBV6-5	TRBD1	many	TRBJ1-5	CASSYSGTGNQPQHF	TGTGCCAGCAGTTACTCGGGGACAGGCAATCAGCCCCAGCATTTT
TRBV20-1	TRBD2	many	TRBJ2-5	CSATKPSGAQETQYF	TGCAGTGCTACTAAACCTAGCGGAGCACAAGAGACCCAGTACTTC
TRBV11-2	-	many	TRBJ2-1	CASSVQDEQFF	TGTGCCAGCAGCGTACAGGATGAGCAGTTCTTC
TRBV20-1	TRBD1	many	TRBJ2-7	CSAVGTELYEQYF	TGCAGTGCTGTGGGGACAGAGTTATACGAGCAGTACTTC
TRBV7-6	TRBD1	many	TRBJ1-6	CASSSDRGVSPLHF	TGTGCCAGCAGCTCTGACAGGGGAGTTTCACCCCTCCACTTT
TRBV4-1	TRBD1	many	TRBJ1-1	CASSRGVGDRQYTEAFF	TGCGCCAGCAGCCGAGGAGTGGGGGACAGGCAATACACTGAAGCTTTCTTT
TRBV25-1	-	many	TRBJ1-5	CASSGGNSNQPQHF	TGTGCCAGCAGTGGGGGGAATAGCAATCAGCCCCAGCATTTT
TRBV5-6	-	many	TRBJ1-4	CASSLTGNREKLFF	TGTGCCAGCAGCTTGACAGGGAACCGCGAAAAACTGTTTTTT
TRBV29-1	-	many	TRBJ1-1	CSVGGRAAAEAFF	TGCAGCGTTGGGGGGAGGGCCGCGGCTGAAGCTTTCTTT
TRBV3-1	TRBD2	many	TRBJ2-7	CASRRGGTYEQYF	TGTGCCAGCCGTCGGGGGGGCACTTACGAGCAGTACTTC
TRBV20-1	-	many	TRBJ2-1	CSATREDKQFF	TGCAGTGCTACCAGGGAAGACAAGCAGTTCTTC
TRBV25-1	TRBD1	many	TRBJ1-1	CASSEWNYRGGNTEAFF	TGTGCCAGCAGTGAATGGAACTACAGGGGAGGGAACACTGAAGCTTTCTTT